The rows below give T cell receptor beta chains drawn from one sample of a study of T and B cells in COVID-19 patients. One entry per CDR3 protein, called by TCRdb with MiXCR from the multiplex PCR reads. The sample comprises about 14,000 distinct CDR3 sequences, about 30% of which are singletons, and approximately 1% rests with the top ten. Material: blood. These receptor sequences come from a human donor who had recovered from COVID-19. The CDR3 runs from the conserved cysteine through the conserved F or W. A D gene is named only where the DNA matches it firmly. Only part of the rows carry a size: once, few, many, or a class if the clone is expanded.

>NA|TRBV5-4|NA|TRBJ2-7
TGTGCCAGCAGCTCCGTGGCCTCCTACGAGCAGTACTTC
CASSSVASYEQYF
>NA|TRBV6-5|NA|TRBJ2-1
TGTGCCAGTGGACCTGGGGGCCTCTACAGTGAGCAGTTCTTC
CASGPGGLYSEQFF
>NA|TRBV11-3|NA|TRBJ1-1
TGTGCCAGCAGCCCTACAGGGTGGGCAGCTTTCTTT
CASSPTGWAAFF
>NA|TRBV7-2|NA|TRBJ2-1
TGTGCCAGCAGCTTAGGAGGGAACGGCTACAATGAGCAGTTCTTC
CASSLGGNGYNEQFF
>few|TRBV5-6|NA|TRBJ2-3
TGTGCCAGCAGCTTCCGCCTACCTCTGGGCACAGATACGCAGTATTTT
CASSFRLPLGTDTQYF
>NA|TRBV19|NA|TRBJ2-1
TGTGCCAGTAGTAACCGGGCCCCCTACAATGAGCAGTTCTTC
CASSNRAPYNEQFF
>medium-sized|TRBV6-5|NA|TRBJ2-2
TGTGCCAGCAGTTACTCCTACTCGGTTGTATCCGGGGAGCTGTTTTTT
CASSYSYSVVSGELFF
>medium-sized|TRBV30|NA|TRBJ2-7
TGTGCCTGGAGTGCCCAACAGGGCAGGGGCGAGCAGTACTTC
CAWSAQQGRGEQYF
>few|TRBV18|TRBD1|TRBJ1-2
TGTGCCACCTCAGAGGGACAGGGGGCTAACTATGGCTACACCTTC
CATSEGQGANYGYTF
>many|TRBV6-5|TRBD2|TRBJ2-1
TGTGCCAGCAGTTATCTAGGGGTGTCTAGCGGCAATGAGCAGTTCTTC
CASSYLGVSSGNEQFF
>NA|TRBV7-2|NA|TRBJ2-7
TGTGCCAGCAGCCACAGGGAGCGGAGGACCTACGAGCAGTACTTC
CASSHRERRTYEQYF
>medium-sized|TRBV11-3|NA|TRBJ2-5
TGTGCCAGCAGCCCCGACCCCTGGGGGAATGAAGAGACCCAGTACTTC
CASSPDPWGNEETQYF
>few|TRBV27|NA|TRBJ1-2
TGTGCCAGCAGTTTCGGGGGGTTCTATGGCTACACCTTC
CASSFGGFYGYTF
>NA|TRBV12-3/TRBV12-4|NA|TRBJ2-1
TGTGCCAGCAGCCAACAAATACAGGGTGTTTGGTACAATGAGCAGTTCTTC
CASSQQIQGVWYNEQFF
>few|TRBV19|TRBD1|TRBJ1-1
TGTGCCAGTAGTCTCCCCAAACAGGGGGCGAAGGGAGCTTTCTTT
CASSLPKQGAKGAFF
>NA|TRBV12-3/TRBV12-4|NA|TRBJ1-1
TGTGCCAGCAGTTTGGCCGGGGGTGAAGCTTTCTTT
CASSLAGGEAFF
>few|TRBV6-1|NA|TRBJ2-5
TGTGCCAGCAGTTACGGGGCGGCAGAGACCCAGTACTTC
CASSYGAAETQYF
>medium-sized|TRBV27|NA|TRBJ2-2
TGTGCCAGCAGTCCCCGATCCCCGCAATTCGCGAACACCGGGGAGCTGTTTTTT
CASSPRSPQFANTGELFF
>medium-sized|TRBV30|TRBD1|TRBJ1-6
TGTGCCTGGAGTGTAGGGGACAGGGGTTCACCCCTCCACTTT
CAWSVGDRGSPLHF
>NA|TRBV27|NA|TRBJ1-2
TGTGCCAGCAGTTTTGGTCCGGGGAAGAACTATGGCTACACCTTC
CASSFGPGKNYGYTF
>NA|TRBV11-3|NA|TRBJ1-2
TGTGCCAGTGACGGAGGGTATGGCTACACCTTC
CASDGGYGYTF
>NA|TRBV6-2/TRBV6-3|NA|TRBJ1-1
TGTGCCAGCAGTCCACTAGAGGCCCCAGAGACTGAAGCTTTCTTT
CASSPLEAPETEAFF
>few|TRBV5-4|NA|TRBJ2-1
TGTGCCAGCAGCCTCCCCCCAACAGAAGAGCAGTTCTTC
CASSLPPTEEQFF
>medium-sized|TRBV29-1|NA|TRBJ2-4
TGCAGCGTTCTAATAGCCAAAAACATTCAGTACTTC
CSVLIAKNIQYF
>medium-sized|TRBV19|NA|TRBJ1-2
TGTGCCAGTATTACAGAGGATGGCTACACCTTC
CASITEDGYTF
>NA|TRBV20-1|NA|TRBJ2-2
TGCAGTGCTAGATCACAGGACGCGGAGCTGTTTTTT
CSARSQDAELFF
>medium-sized|TRBV15|NA|TRBJ1-6
TGTGCCACCAGCAGAGATTATTCACCCCTCCACTTT
CATSRDYSPLHF
>NA|TRBV6-5|NA|TRBJ1-2
TGTGCCAGCAGTCCCACCCGCTGGCATGGCTACACCTTC
CASSPTRWHGYTF
>few|TRBV6-2/TRBV6-3|NA|TRBJ2-1
TGTGCCAGCAGCAGGGACTCACACGGGCAGTTCTTC
CASSRDSHGQFF
>few|TRBV6-6|TRBD1|TRBJ1-1
TGTGCCAGCAGTCGACAGGGCAAAGCTTTCTTT
CASSRQGKAFF
>few|TRBV18|NA|TRBJ2-2
TGTGCCGGTCGATCGGCCAATCTAAACACCGGGGAGCTGTTTTTT
CAGRSANLNTGELFF
>NA|TRBV7-2|NA|TRBJ2-2
TGTGCCAGCAGCTTAATCGGACGACCCTTTGGTGGGGAGCTGTTTTTT
CASSLIGRPFGGELFF
>medium-sized|TRBV29-1|NA|TRBJ2-3
TGCAGCGCCCAAACACCGGGCACAGCCACAGATACGCAGTATTTT
CSAQTPGTATDTQYF
>NA|TRBV6-2/TRBV6-3|NA|TRBJ1-5
TGTGCCAGCGGCGATAGCAATCAGCCCCAGCATTTT
CASGDSNQPQHF
>medium-sized|TRBV30|NA|TRBJ1-2
TGTGCCTGGAGTGTGGTGCCAACTAACTATGGCTACACCTTC
CAWSVVPTNYGYTF
>NA|TRBV20-1|NA|TRBJ2-3
TGCAGTGCTAGCCCCGGAGATACGCAGTATTTT
CSASPGDTQYF
>NA|TRBV30|NA|TRBJ1-5
TGTGCCTGGAGTGGGGACCCTAATCAGCCCCAGCATTTT
CAWSGDPNQPQHF
>medium-sized|TRBV29-1|NA|TRBJ1-2
TGCAGCGCGGTACAGGGAAAAGATGGCTACACCTTC
CSAVQGKDGYTF
>NA|TRBV5-4|NA|TRBJ1-5
TGTGCCAGCAGCTTGGAGGGAGGCAATCAGCCCCAGCATTTT
CASSLEGGNQPQHF
>NA|TRBV6-2/TRBV6-3|TRBD2|TRBJ2-1
TGTGCCAGCAGTTACTCGTCCGGGGAGGGATGGGCCCGGTACAATGAGCAGTTCTTC
CASSYSSGEGWARYNEQFF
>many|TRBV6-2/TRBV6-3|NA|TRBJ2-7
TGTGCCAGCAGCCACAAACTAGAGCAGTACTTC
CASSHKLEQYF
>medium-sized|TRBV27|TRBD1|TRBJ2-2
TGTGCCAGCAGTTTGGGGACAGGGTTGGACACCGGGGAGCTGTTTTTT
CASSLGTGLDTGELFF
>NA|TRBV6-5|NA|TRBJ1-5
TGTGCCAGCAGTTACGGCATTAATCAGCCCCAGCATTTT
CASSYGINQPQHF
>NA|TRBV27|TRBD2|TRBJ2-1
TGTGCCAGCAGAAAGCGGGACGGATCCTACAATGAGCAGTTCTTC
CASRKRDGSYNEQFF
>NA|TRBV14|TRBD1|TRBJ2-5
TGTGCCAGCAGCCCAATCGGGACAGGGGAAGAGGAGACCCAGTACTTC
CASSPIGTGEEETQYF
>few|TRBV5-1|NA|TRBJ1-6
TGCGCCAGCAGCTTGGCACCCGCTGGGGTAGGGGATAATTCACCCCTCCACTTT
CASSLAPAGVGDNSPLHF
>medium-sized|TRBV12-3/TRBV12-4|TRBD1|TRBJ2-7
TGTGCCAGCACCTTGGGGGACAGGGAACACGAGCAGTACTTC
CASTLGDREHEQYF
>NA|TRBV5-5|TRBD1|TRBJ1-4
TGTGCCAGCAGCCCAAGACAGGGACGTGAAAAACTGCTTTTT
CASSPRQGREKLLF
>NA|TRBV6-5|NA|TRBJ2-7
TGTGCCAGCAGTTACCTAAAGTTCTACGAGAAGTACTTC
CASSYLKFYEKYF
>medium-sized|TRBV13|NA|TRBJ2-3
TGTGCCAGCAGCTTAGGCGGTGGAGGGCACACAGATACGCAGTATTTT
CASSLGGGGHTDTQYF
>many|TRBV13|NA|TRBJ2-7
TGTGCCAGCAGCTTACAGGGCCGCCGCCACGAGCAGTACTTC
CASSLQGRRHEQYF
>NA|TRBV5-5|TRBD1|TRBJ2-7
TGTGCCGGCAAAGGACAGGGCTACGAGCAGTACTTC
CAGKGQGYEQYF